The rows below give T cell receptor beta chains drawn from one sample of a study of T-cell memory formation after mild COVID-19. Each CDR3 protein gets one entry after TCRdb re-called the 5' RACE reads with MiXCR. The sample has some 350,000 distinct CDR3 sequences; 13% are singletons. Material for sequencing was PBMCs or a T cell subset sorted from them (not recorded which). Receptor source: a man aged 18 to 30 who had mild COVID-19 (a few samples of this study predate the infection). Cell type and time point are not known. CDR3s include the opening cysteine and the closing phenylalanine or tryptophan. Each record gives: D gene, J gene, clone size, V gene, CDR3 DNA, CDR3 protein. A D gene is named only where the DNA matches it firmly. The listing skips clone size in some rows; elsewhere it reads once, few, many or a size class.

d_gene: .; j_gene: TRBJ2-1; abundance: .; v_gene: TRBV29-1; CDR3nt: TGCAGCGTTCGGACGGTGAGTGAGCAGTTCTTC; CDR3aa: CSVRTVSEQFF
d_gene: TRBD2; j_gene: TRBJ2-1; abundance: few; v_gene: TRBV6-5; CDR3nt: TGTGCCAGCAGTTACTCGGGAGCGGGGGGCGCTTTGGGGCAGTTCTTC; CDR3aa: CASSYSGAGGALGQFF
d_gene: .; j_gene: TRBJ1-5; abundance: few; v_gene: TRBV7-9; CDR3nt: TGTTCCAGCAGCGAGAGCAATCAGCCCCAGCATTTT; CDR3aa: CSSSESNQPQHF
d_gene: TRBD2; j_gene: TRBJ2-3; abundance: few; v_gene: TRBV4-1; CDR3nt: TGCGCCAGCAGCCGCATCTCGGGGGGGCCGCCAGATACGCAGTATTTT; CDR3aa: CASSRISGGPPDTQYF
d_gene: TRBD1; j_gene: TRBJ1-2; abundance: few; v_gene: TRBV7-2; CDR3nt: TGTGCCAGCAGCTTACGGGGACAGGATAACTATGGCTACACCTTC; CDR3aa: CASSLRGQDNYGYTF
d_gene: TRBD2; j_gene: TRBJ2-5; abundance: few; v_gene: TRBV12-3/TRBV12-4; CDR3nt: TGTGCCAGCAGTTTTCTGGCGGGGGGGCTCCCGGAGACCCAGTACTTC; CDR3aa: CASSFLAGGLPETQYF
d_gene: TRBD1; j_gene: TRBJ1-5; abundance: .; v_gene: TRBV6-2/TRBV6-3; CDR3nt: TGTGCCAGCGGGGCAGGGGGCACACTCCAGCATTTT; CDR3aa: CASGAGGTLQHF
d_gene: .; j_gene: TRBJ2-5; abundance: many; v_gene: TRBV5-1; CDR3nt: TGTGCCAGCAGCTTAGCAGGGGCGGGAGAGACCCAGTACTTC; CDR3aa: CASSLAGAGETQYF
d_gene: TRBD1; j_gene: TRBJ2-3; abundance: .; v_gene: TRBV5-1; CDR3nt: TGCGCCAGCAGGGGAGTCCGGACAGGGCCATTGGATACGCAGTATTTT; CDR3aa: CASRGVRTGPLDTQYF
d_gene: .; j_gene: TRBJ2-7; abundance: .; v_gene: TRBV12-3/TRBV12-4; CDR3nt: TGTGCCAGCATGGGGGGCAGACCGTACTTC; CDR3aa: CASMGGRPYF
d_gene: .; j_gene: TRBJ2-2; abundance: many; v_gene: TRBV29-1; CDR3nt: TGCAGCACGAGACAGAACACCGGGGAGCTGTTTTTT; CDR3aa: CSTRQNTGELFF
d_gene: .; j_gene: TRBJ2-7; abundance: .; v_gene: TRBV5-1; CDR3nt: TGCGCCAGCAGCTTAATAGCGGATCCCCTTTGGGAGCAGTACTTC; CDR3aa: CASSLIADPLWEQYF
d_gene: .; j_gene: TRBJ2-5; abundance: few; v_gene: TRBV2; CDR3nt: TGTGCCAGCAGGGCTAGGACAGTCCAAGAGACCCAGTACTTC; CDR3aa: CASRARTVQETQYF
d_gene: .; j_gene: TRBJ1-2; abundance: few; v_gene: TRBV20-1; CDR3nt: TGCAGTGCGTCAAAACAGGGTCGCGGCTACACCTTC; CDR3aa: CSASKQGRGYTF
d_gene: TRBD2; j_gene: TRBJ2-2; abundance: .; v_gene: TRBV12-3/TRBV12-4; CDR3nt: TGTGCCAGCAGTCGGACTAGCGGGGGGAGGGGGGAGCTGTTTTTT; CDR3aa: CASSRTSGGRGELFF
d_gene: .; j_gene: TRBJ1-1; abundance: .; v_gene: TRBV30; CDR3nt: TGTGCCTGGATTTATGCCACTGAAGCTTTCTTT; CDR3aa: CAWIYATEAFF
d_gene: .; j_gene: TRBJ2-6; abundance: few; v_gene: TRBV19; CDR3nt: TGTGCCAGTATGTATTCTGGGGCCAACGTCCTGACTTTC; CDR3aa: CASMYSGANVLTF
d_gene: TRBD2; j_gene: TRBJ2-5; abundance: many; v_gene: TRBV9; CDR3nt: TGTGCCAGCAGCGTGGCGGGGGGCTATGAGACCCAGTACTTC; CDR3aa: CASSVAGGYETQYF
d_gene: TRBD2; j_gene: TRBJ2-1; abundance: many; v_gene: TRBV5-1; CDR3nt: TGCGCCAGCAGCTTGGCCTCCTCTAGCGGGGGACACTACAATGAGCAGTTCTTC; CDR3aa: CASSLASSSGGHYNEQFF
d_gene: TRBD2; j_gene: TRBJ2-1; abundance: many; v_gene: TRBV5-1; CDR3nt: TGTGCCAGCAGCTTGGGCGGGGGGTCTTACAATGAGCAGTTCTTC; CDR3aa: CASSLGGGSYNEQFF
d_gene: TRBD1; j_gene: TRBJ2-1; abundance: few; v_gene: TRBV24-1; CDR3nt: TGTGCCACCAGTGAAACTGACAGGGATCCCTACAATGAGCAGTTCTTC; CDR3aa: CATSETDRDPYNEQFF
d_gene: TRBD1; j_gene: TRBJ1-6; abundance: .; v_gene: TRBV6-5; CDR3nt: TGTGCCAGCAGTTACGACAGGGGAAGTTCACCCCTCCACTTT; CDR3aa: CASSYDRGSSPLHF
d_gene: .; j_gene: TRBJ2-7; abundance: few; v_gene: TRBV3-1; CDR3nt: TGTGCCAGCAGCCAAGCGGGGGACACGACCTACGAGCAGTACTTC; CDR3aa: CASSQAGDTTYEQYF
d_gene: TRBD2; j_gene: TRBJ2-5; abundance: .; v_gene: TRBV7-2; CDR3nt: TGTGCCAGCGCCAAAGCGGGGGGGACGGAGACCCAGTACTTC; CDR3aa: CASAKAGGTETQYF
d_gene: TRBD1; j_gene: TRBJ1-1; abundance: .; v_gene: TRBV6-5; CDR3nt: TGTGCCAGCAGTAGGGACAGTCCAAACACTGAAGCTTTCTTT; CDR3aa: CASSRDSPNTEAFF
d_gene: .; j_gene: TRBJ2-5; abundance: .; v_gene: TRBV25-1; CDR3nt: TGTGCCAGCAGATATAAACGGGAGACCCAGTACTTC; CDR3aa: CASRYKRETQYF
d_gene: .; j_gene: TRBJ2-7; abundance: .; v_gene: TRBV12-3/TRBV12-4; CDR3nt: TGTGCCAGCAGTCCCAGCGGTGGGCCGGGCGAGCAGTACTTC; CDR3aa: CASSPSGGPGEQYF